A single sample gave rise to the 19 T cell receptor beta chains below, sequenced in a study of blood T cell repertoires in COVID-19. Profiling relied on immunoSEQ multiplex PCR, and the TCRdb table lists in-frame clones only, not all of them. The table includes about 150,000 clones, approximately 91% detected once. Sequenced material: peripheral blood. These receptors came from a woman in her 70s with acute or convalescent COVID-19.

This clone was counted once. This chain connects TRBV6-2 or TRBV6-3 to TRBJ1-6; D might be TRBD1 (5 bases). V was pared by 5 bases and J by 8 bases, with 13 bases between. Germline V gene lookup returns CDR1 MNHEY and CDR2 SVGEGT. This CDR3 region has 14 residues. CDR3 sequence (DNA): TGTGCCAGCAGTCAGCAGGGTAAACATTCACCCCTCCACTTT. Protein: CASSQQGKHSPLHF.

The DNA of the CDR3 is TGTGCCAGCAGTTTCCGGGACAGGGTCTCCTATAATTCACCCCTCCACTTT. Encoded protein: CASSFRDRVSYNSPLHF. V and J are TRBV27 and TRBJ1-6; 9 nucleotides align to TRBD1. The germline gives CDR1 MNHEY, CDR2 SMNVEV (reference sequence). This CDR3 is built from 17 residues. With V trimmed by 3 bases and J by 0 bases, 3 bases remained unmatched.

The chain carries TRBV4-1 and TRBJ1-1, with unresolved D. CDR3 length equals 12 residues. Deletions cut 0 bases from V and 4 bases from J, with 3 bases between. Germline V lookup: CDR1 MGHRA, CDR2 YSYEKL. The CDR3 DNA reads as TGCGCCAGCAGCCAAGACCTCACTGAAGCTTTCTTT. This sequence encodes CASSQDLTEAFF.

The V and J genes are TRBV5-1 and TRBJ2-3; the match to TRBD2 covers 7 bases. This CDR3 contains 16 residues. Germline V gives CDR1 SGHRS, CDR2 YFSETQ. Germline trimming cut 0 bases from V and 0 bases from J; bases unmatched to any gene: 4. CDR3 bases: TGCGCCAGCAGCTTGGGTTCGGGGGGAAGCACAGATACGCAGTATTTT. It encodes CASSLGSGGSTDTQYF. The full variable domain, with the rest looked up from reference TRBV5-1 and TRBJ2-3, is KAGVTQTPRYLIKTRGQQVTLSCSPISGHRSVSWYQQTPGQGLQFLFEYFSETQRNKGNFPGRFSGRQFSNSRSEMNVSTLELGDSALYLCASSLGSGGSTDTQYFGPGTRLTVL.

This rearrangement joins TRBV7-2 to TRBJ1-6; D is possibly TRBD1 (5 bases). Germline values: CDR1 SGHTA, CDR2 FQGNSA. Trimming took off 7 bases at V and 6 bases at J, with 13 bases between the two ends. This CDR3 is 14 amino acids long. The CDR3 bases are TGTGCCAGCACCCCCTGGGGCATTAATTCACCCCTCCACTTT. It encodes CASTPWGINSPLHF.

The rearrangement joins TRBV7-2 to TRBJ1-1; D is undetermined. Germline V lookup: CDR1 SGHTA, CDR2 FQGNSA. The CDR3 spans 13 residues. Trimming shortened V by 1 base and J by 2 bases, and 5 bases separated the two germline ends. The CDR3 sequence: CASSLGHNTEAFF. CDR3 DNA: TGTGCCAGCAGCTTAGGACACAACACTGAAGCTTTCTTT.

The rearrangement joins TRBV7-6 to TRBJ2-5; 7 bases fit TRBD1. Per the germline V gene, CDR1 is SGHVS and CDR2 is FNYEAQ. CDR3 length equals 15 residues. J was trimmed by 3 bases and V by 5 bases; bases with no gene match: 9. The CDR3 DNA follows: TGTGCCAGCAGCCTCTACGGGACAGAGAAAGAGACCCAGTACTTC. Amino acid sequence: CASSLYGTEKETQYF.

The rearrangement uses TRBV28 and TRBJ1-6; possible D gene TRBD1, 5 bases. Germline lookup yields CDR1 MDHEN and CDR2 SYDVKM. The V end was cut by 8 bases, the J end by 4 bases, with 15 bases between. This CDR3 has 15 amino acids. This chain's CDR3 is CASATAGKYNSPLHF. CDR3 in DNA: TGTGCCAGCGCTACGGCAGGGAAATATAATTCACCCCTCCACTTT.

The chain employs TRBV5-6 and TRBJ1-2; D not resolved. The V gene lost 4 bases and the J gene lost 4 bases, with 17 bases spanning the gap. This CDR3 has 15 residues. Looked up from germline, CDR1 is SGHDT and CDR2 is YYEEEE. In nucleotides, the CDR3 is TGTGCCAGCAGCGGCGACCTGGGAGGTTCCTATGGCTACACCTTC. Its translation is CASSGDLGGSYGYTF.

The chain couples TRBV7-2 to TRBJ1-6, with a tentative D call TRBD1 (5 bases). The CDR3 runs to 15 residues. Germline V gene lookup returns CDR1 SGHTA and CDR2 FQGNSA. V was clipped by 5 bases and J by 7 bases, with 15 bases between them. DNA for the CDR3: TGTGCCAGCAGCCCATCGTCAGGGTTCAATTCACCCCTCCACTTT. Its translation: CASSPSSGFNSPLHF. The variable domain in full, with the rest retrieved from reference TRBV7-2 and TRBJ1-6, is GAGVSQSPSNKVTEKGKDVELRCDPISGHTALYWYRQSLGQGLEFLIYFQGNSAPDKSGLPSDRFSAERTGGSVSTLTIQRTQQEDSAVYLCASSPSSGFNSPLHFGNGTRLTVT.

This clone has only one observation. The V gene is TRBV5-5, the J gene TRBJ2-2; D remains ambiguous. Germline V CDR1 and CDR2: SGHKS, YYEKEE (reference sequence). This CDR3 has 17 amino acids. Trimming removed 4 bases at V and 0 bases at J, with 16 bases between. The CDR3 nucleotides are TGTGCCAGCAGCCCCCTCCCCGCGAGTACGAACACCGGGGAGCTGTTTTTT. Amino acid sequence: CASSPLPASTNTGELFF.

This chain joins TRBV5-8 and TRBJ1-1; no definite D call. The length of the CDR3 is 12 residues. Trimming took off 6 bases at V and 10 bases at J, with 16 bases between the two ends. Germline values: CDR1 SGHTS, CDR2 YDEGEE. The CDR3 spells CASTSQGGRAFF. CDR3 coding DNA: TGTGCCAGCACCTCTCAAGGAGGGAGAGCTTTCTTT.

The V and J genes are TRBV25-1 and TRBJ1-2; the match to TRBD1 covers 8 bases. The V and J ends lost 3 bases and 3 bases, in that order; junction bases with no gene match: 9. This CDR3 has 16 residues. Germline-derived CDR1 and CDR2 are MGHDK and SYGVNS. CDR3 in amino acids: CASSEISGGADYGYTF. The CDR3 DNA sequence: TGTGCCAGCAGTGAGATTTCAGGGGGCGCCGACTATGGCTACACCTTC.

This sequence joins TRBV5-6 and TRBJ1-1; maybe TRBD1 (5 bases). The CDR3 spans 14 residues. V lost 0 bases and J 5 bases, leaving 11 bases between the germline ends. From germline, CDR1 is SGHDT and CDR2 YYEEEE. CDR3: CASSLESGMTEAFF. The CDR3 DNA reads as TGTGCCAGCAGCTTGGAGTCAGGGATGACTGAAGCTTTCTTT.

CDR3 loop: CASSLRRQLSSYNEQFF. CDR3 sequence (DNA): TGTGCCAGCAGTTTGCGTCGACAGCTTAGCTCCTACAATGAGCAGTTCTTC. The chain is built from TRBV27 and TRBJ2-1; tentatively, D is TRBD1 (5 bases). In germline, CDR1 is MNHEY, CDR2 SMNVEV (reference sequence). Trimming left V 3 bases short and J 0 bases short, with 15 bases between. The CDR3 totals 17 residues.

The chain carries TRBV5-1 and TRBJ2-5; D remains ambiguous. Between the trimmed V and J ends, which lost 4 bases and 5 bases, there was a span of 6 bases. The CDR3 totals 11 residues. Germline V gives CDR1 SGHRS, CDR2 YFSETQ. The CDR3 region is CASSHGETQYF. As DNA, the CDR3 is TGCGCCAGCAGCCACGGGGAGACCCAGTACTTC.

The chain employs TRBV25-1 and TRBJ2-2; 8 bases are shared with TRBD1. The CDR3 covers 16 residues. J lost 4 bases, V lost 4 bases, and 8 bases had no gene match. From germline, CDR1 is MGHDK and CDR2 SYGVNS. The CDR3 nucleotides read TGTGCCAGCAGTGGTTCCGGGACAGGTCCCACCGGGGAGCTGTTTTTT. Translating gives CASSGSGTGPTGELFF. Full variable domain (remainder filled in from reference TRBV25-1 and TRBJ2-2): EADIYQTPRYLVIGTGKKITLECSQTMGHDKMYWYQQDPGMELHLIHYSYGVNSTEKGDLSSESTVSRIRTEHFPLTLESARPSHTSQYLCASSGSGTGPTGELFFGEGSRLTVL.

The chain recombines TRBV7-2 with TRBJ1-5; D is perhaps TRBD1 (5 bases). The germline V gene has CDR1 SGHTA and CDR2 FQGNSA. CDR3 length equals 15 residues. Trimming stripped 1 base from V and 4 bases from J, with 11 bases between. This CDR3 reads CASSLEPGLNQPQHF. CDR3 nucleotide sequence: TGTGCCAGCAGCTTAGAGCCAGGGTTGAATCAGCCCCAGCATTTT.

CDR3 DNA: TGTGCCAGCACCTTCCGGGGGACGGGTTCACCCCTCCACTTT. Translation: CASTFRGTGSPLHF. J is TRBJ1-6 and V is TRBV28; the D gene is possibly TRBD1 (5 bases). Trimming left V 7 bases short and J 9 bases short, with 16 bases between. Germline V CDR1 and CDR2: MDHEN, SYDVKM. This CDR3 contains 14 residues.